The 18 T cell receptor beta chains reported below all come from one sample, sequenced in a study of post-analysis software for immune sequencing data. Study-wide points: There were roughly 5 TRBV segments more frequent in patients than controls, and TRBV5-6, TRBV5-1 and TRBV20-1 were among them.

These receptors' antigens are unknown. The TCR beta cDNA libraries carried unique molecular identifiers. TCRdb reanalysed the PCR reads using MiXCR and keeps one entry per CDR3 protein. The sample contains a few hundred thousand distinct CDR3 sequences, about a third of which appear only once. The sequenced material came from blood. These receptors were collected from a girl under 18 with multiple sclerosis.

The chain links TRBV20-1 to TRBJ2-5; a possible D gene is TRBD2 (7 bases). Trimming removed 3 bases from V and 1 base from J, with 15 bases in between. This CDR3 comprises 15 residues. Germline loops: CDR1 DFQATT, CDR2 SNEGSKA (reference sequence). This CDR3 is CSASRGGGAQETQYF. The CDR3 DNA follows: TGCAGTGCTAGTAGAGGTGGGGGGGCCCAAGAGACCCAGTACTTC.

In its sample, this clonotype was seen a few times. This rearrangement joins TRBV7-3 to TRBJ2-5, with 9 nucleotides matching TRBD1. Germline V lookup: CDR1 SGHTA, CDR2 FQGTGA. The length of the CDR3 is 14 residues. The trim removed 5 bases at V and 3 bases at J, leaving 4 bases unmatched. In DNA form, the CDR3 reads TGTGCCAGCAGCCCCGACAGGGGGGAAGAGACCCAGTACTTC. Amino acids: CASSPDRGEETQYF.

This rearrangement joins TRBV7-2 to TRBJ2-7, with TRBD1 identical over 10 bases. This CDR3 has 15 amino acids. Germline V gene sequence: CDR1 SGHTA, CDR2 FQGNSA. V lost 11 bases and J lost 0; bases outside the gene matches: 10. The CDR3 region has the DNA TGTGCCGGACACGAGGGACAGGGGAGCTCCTACGAGCAGTACTTC. Translation: CAGHEGQGSSYEQYF.

The chain has TRBV6-6 and TRBJ2-5; 7 bases align to TRBD1. The J segment lost 5 bases and the V segment lost 7 bases, leaving 16 bases of the junction unmatched. The CDR3 spans 16 residues. The germline CDR1 and CDR2 sequences are MNHNY and SVGAGI (reference sequence). For the CDR3, the DNA is TGTGCCAGCAACCCTTACGGACAGGCTGGACGTGAGACCCAGTACTTC. Its protein is CASNPYGQAGRETQYF.

The chain is built from TRBV4-1 and TRBJ2-1; possibly TRBD1 for D (6 bases). The CDR3 length is 14 residues. Trimming shortened V by 6 bases and J by 0 bases, and 9 bases separated the two germline ends. Germline CDR1 MGHRA, CDR2 YSYEKL. The CDR3 protein is CASSGQTSYNEQFF. The CDR3 region has the DNA TGCGCCAGCAGTGGACAGACCTCCTACAATGAGCAGTTCTTC.

This clonotype came up a few times. V usage is TRBV20-1 and J usage is TRBJ2-1, with D perhaps matching TRBD2 (7 bases). The germline V gene encodes CDR1 DFQATT and CDR2 SNEGSKA (reference sequence). Trimming pared 7 bases from V and 7 bases from J, leaving 17 bases between. The CDR3 runs to 13 residues. The CDR3 sequence: CSGWGGLRNEQFF. CDR3 sequence (DNA): TGCAGTGGTTGGGGGGGCCTCCGTAATGAGCAGTTCTTC.

This clonotype was counted only a few times. V gene TRBV20-1 combines with J gene TRBJ1-6; TRBD1 agrees at 9 bases. The CDR3 has 13 residues. Germline V gene lookup returns CDR1 DFQATT and CDR2 SNEGSKA (reference sequence). With V trimmed by 4 bases and J by 7 bases, 2 bases remained unmatched. CDR3 residues: CSATGQGNSPLHF. The DNA of the CDR3 is TGCAGTGCTACGGGACAGGGAAATTCACCCCTCCACTTT.

This clonotype turned up a few times. The chain recombines TRBV11-2 with TRBJ1-1; D uncertain. The CDR3 runs to 15 residues. Germline-derived CDR1 and CDR2 are SGHAT and FQNNGV. The germline V and J ends were trimmed by 5 bases and 1 base, with 14 bases remaining between them. The CDR3 spells CASSPEEGENTEAFF. The CDR3 region has the DNA TGTGCCAGCAGCCCCGAAGAGGGAGAGAACACTGAAGCTTTCTTT.

The chain recombines TRBV5-6 with TRBJ2-5; perhaps D is TRBD1 or TRBD2 (5 bases each). Trimming cost V 3 bases and J 4 bases, with 16 bases left between them. Per germline, CDR1 SGHDT and CDR2 YYEEEE. CDR3 size: 15 residues. The chain's CDR3 is CASSWGTGSAETQYF. As DNA, the CDR3 is TGTGCCAGCAGCTGGGGGACGGGGAGCGCAGAGACCCAGTACTTC.

This clonotype was detected a few times. This rearrangement joins TRBV28 to TRBJ2-7; D tentatively fits TRBD1 or TRBD2 (5 bases each). The CDR3 runs 15 residues. Trimming removed 6 bases at V and 0 bases at J, with 15 bases between. Germline loops: CDR1 MDHEN, CDR2 SYDVKM. The CDR3 region has the DNA TGTGCCAGCAGCCCTGGGGGTTTGGACTCCTACGAGCAGTACTTC. Its translation: CASSPGGLDSYEQYF.

CDR3 protein: CASSLARGQGHTEAFF. The CDR3 coding sequence is TGTGCCAGCAGCTTGGCCAGGGGACAGGGGCACACTGAAGCTTTCTTT. This rearrangement joins TRBV5-6 to TRBJ1-1, with 10 bases lining up with TRBD1. Per the germline V gene, CDR1 is SGHDT and CDR2 is YYEEEE. Trimming at V came to 0 bases and at J to 3 bases, leaving 5 bases not matched to a gene. The CDR3 is made up of 16 amino acids.

This clonotype turned up a few times. The chain links TRBV4-1 to TRBJ2-7; 9 bases fit TRBD2. Germline loops: CDR1 MGHRA, CDR2 YSYEKL. With 0 bases clipped from V and 0 bases from J, the junction kept 6 bases outside the gene matches. The CDR3 loop spans 17 amino acids. The CDR3 reads CASSQEIAGVLSYEQYF. CDR3 nucleotides: TGCGCCAGCAGCCAAGAAATAGCGGGGGTCCTCTCCTACGAGCAGTACTTC.

This rearrangement joins TRBV12-3 or TRBV12-4 to TRBJ2-5; possibly TRBD1 for D (6 bases). The CDR3 is 15 residues long. The V gene lost 7 bases and the J gene lost 4 bases, with 19 bases spanning the gap. CDR3 in amino acids: CASKARGGIVETQYF. CDR3 coding DNA: TGTGCCAGCAAAGCACGAGGGGGAATTGTAGAGACCCAGTACTTC.

This chain joins TRBV20-1 and TRBJ1-1; D possibly corresponds to TRBD1 (6 bases). The V end lost 3 bases, the J end lost 3 bases, and 11 bases lay between the germline ends. The germline V gene has CDR1 DFQATT and CDR2 SNEGSKA (reference sequence). The CDR3 is 13 residues long. DNA of the CDR3: TGCAGTGCTAGGGGGGGCCTGGACACTGAAGCTTTCTTT. As protein: CSARGGLDTEAFF.

The chain couples TRBV7-9 to TRBJ1-1, with a tentative D call TRBD1 (5 bases). The CDR3 sequence is 15 residues long. V shed 3 bases and J shed 5 bases, with 16 bases lying between them. Germline CDR1 and CDR2: SEHNR and FQNEAQ (reference sequence). The CDR3 region has the DNA TGTGCCAGCAGCTTCGCGACAGTCTCAGAAACTGAAGCTTTCTTT. Amino acid sequence: CASSFATVSETEAFF.

Of note for this clonotype: An end of the junction differs from the germline gene, which may be a read error. The chain employs TRBV3-1 and TRBJ1-6, with 8 positions matching TRBD1. The CDR3 runs 16 residues. Per the germline V gene, CDR1 is LGHDT and CDR2 is YNNKEL (reference sequence). The CDR3 DNA is TGTGCCAGCAGCCAAGATCGACAGGGGTATAGTTCACCCCTCCACTTT. This translates into CASSQDRQGYSSPLHF.

This chain connects TRBV5-1 to TRBJ1-4, with D perhaps TRBD1 (6 bases). The CDR3 runs to 15 residues. The V end lost 4 bases, the J end lost 3 bases, and 13 bases lay between the germline ends. The V gene's germline CDR1 is SGHRS and CDR2 YFSETQ. The CDR3 sequence is CASSTGTSANEKLFF. Here the CDR3 DNA reads TGCGCCAGCAGCACAGGGACGAGCGCTAATGAAAAACTGTTTTTT.

This clonotype was seen once. The genes are TRBV27 and TRBJ2-5, with TRBD2 identical over 8 bases. The V segment lost 0 bases and the J segment 6 bases; nucleotides outside the gene matches: 6. The CDR3 loop spans 15 amino acids. In germline, CDR1 is MNHEY, CDR2 SMNVEV (reference sequence). This chain's CDR3 is CASSLSFTGGKTQYF. CDR3 nucleotide sequence: TGTGCCAGCAGTTTATCGTTTACGGGGGGGAAGACCCAGTACTTC.